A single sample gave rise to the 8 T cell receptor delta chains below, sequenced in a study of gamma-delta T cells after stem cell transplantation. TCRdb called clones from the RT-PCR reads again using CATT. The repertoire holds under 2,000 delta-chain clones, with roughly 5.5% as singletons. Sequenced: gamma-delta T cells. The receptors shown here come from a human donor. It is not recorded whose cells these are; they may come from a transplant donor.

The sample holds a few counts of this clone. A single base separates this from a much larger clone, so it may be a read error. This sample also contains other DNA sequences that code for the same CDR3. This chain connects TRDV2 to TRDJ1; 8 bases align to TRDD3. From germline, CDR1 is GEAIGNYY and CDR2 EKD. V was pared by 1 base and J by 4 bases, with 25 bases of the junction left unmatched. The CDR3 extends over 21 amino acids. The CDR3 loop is CACDTVPGGTSLYPGVDKLIF. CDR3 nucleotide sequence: TGTGCCTGTGACACTGTGCCTGGGGGAACTTCCCTCTACCCGGGAGTCGATAAACTCATCTTT.

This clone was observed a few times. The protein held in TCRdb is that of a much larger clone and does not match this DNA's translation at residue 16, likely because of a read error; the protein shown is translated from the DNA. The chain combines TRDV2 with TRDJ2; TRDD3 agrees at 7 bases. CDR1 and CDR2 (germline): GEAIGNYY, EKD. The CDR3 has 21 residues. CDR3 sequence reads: CACDTVPTLGGDQALAAQLFF. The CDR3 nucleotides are TGTGCCTGTGACACCGTACCCACTTTAGGGGGGGATCAAGCTTTGGCAGCACAACTCTTCTTT.

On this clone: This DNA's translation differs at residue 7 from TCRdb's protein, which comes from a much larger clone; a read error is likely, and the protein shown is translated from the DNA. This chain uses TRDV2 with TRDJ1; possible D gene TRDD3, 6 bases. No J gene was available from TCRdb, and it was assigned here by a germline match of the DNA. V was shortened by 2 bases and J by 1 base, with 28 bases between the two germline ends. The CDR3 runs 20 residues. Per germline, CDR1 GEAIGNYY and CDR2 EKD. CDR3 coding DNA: TGTGCCTGTGACAACCTTACTACGGGGAGCCGGGGGGAGGGCACCGATAAACTCATCTTT. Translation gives CACDNLTTGSRGEGTDKLIF.

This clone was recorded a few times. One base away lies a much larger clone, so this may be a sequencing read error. CDR3 residues: CACDTVGIANQPIF. The CDR3 DNA reads as TGTGCCTGTGACACCGTGGGGATTGCCAACCAACCCATCTTT. The chain employs TRDV2 and TRDJ1; possible D gene TRDD3, 6 bases. CDR3 length: 14 amino acids. V lost 0 bases and J lost 13, with 20 bases in between. Germline CDR1 reads GEAIGNYY; CDR2 reads EKD.

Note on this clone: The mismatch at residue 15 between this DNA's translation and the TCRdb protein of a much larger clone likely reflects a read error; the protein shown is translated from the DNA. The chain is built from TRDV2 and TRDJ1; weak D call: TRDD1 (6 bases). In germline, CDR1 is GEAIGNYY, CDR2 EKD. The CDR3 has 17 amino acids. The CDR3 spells CACDTAGLNRYTDKPIF. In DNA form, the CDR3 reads TGTGCCTGTGACACGGCAGGACTAAATAGGTACACCGATAAACCCATCTTT.

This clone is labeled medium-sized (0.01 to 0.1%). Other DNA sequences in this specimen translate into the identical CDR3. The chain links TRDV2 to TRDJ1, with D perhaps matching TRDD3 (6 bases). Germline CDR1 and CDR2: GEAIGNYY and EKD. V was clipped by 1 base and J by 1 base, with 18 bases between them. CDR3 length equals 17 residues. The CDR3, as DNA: TGTGCCTGTGACACATTGTGGACGGGATATGGCACCGATAAACTCATCTTT. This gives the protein CACDTLWTGYGTDKLIF.

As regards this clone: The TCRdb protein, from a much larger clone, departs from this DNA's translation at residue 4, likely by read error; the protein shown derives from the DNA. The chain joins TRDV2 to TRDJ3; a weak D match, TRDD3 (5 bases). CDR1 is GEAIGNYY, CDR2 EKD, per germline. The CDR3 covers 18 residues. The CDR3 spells CACVTGGMYSWDTRQMFF. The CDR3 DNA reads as TGTGCCTGTGTCACCGGAGGGATGTACTCCTGGGACACCCGACAGATGTTTTTC.

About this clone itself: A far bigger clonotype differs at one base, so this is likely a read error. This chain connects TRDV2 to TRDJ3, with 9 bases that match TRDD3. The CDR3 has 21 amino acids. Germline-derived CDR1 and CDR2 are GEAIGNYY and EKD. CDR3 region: CARDKLGDTNPEPWDTRQMFF. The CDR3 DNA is TGTGCCCGTGACAAACTGGGGGACACCAACCCGGAGCCCTGGGACACCCGACAGATGTTTTTC.